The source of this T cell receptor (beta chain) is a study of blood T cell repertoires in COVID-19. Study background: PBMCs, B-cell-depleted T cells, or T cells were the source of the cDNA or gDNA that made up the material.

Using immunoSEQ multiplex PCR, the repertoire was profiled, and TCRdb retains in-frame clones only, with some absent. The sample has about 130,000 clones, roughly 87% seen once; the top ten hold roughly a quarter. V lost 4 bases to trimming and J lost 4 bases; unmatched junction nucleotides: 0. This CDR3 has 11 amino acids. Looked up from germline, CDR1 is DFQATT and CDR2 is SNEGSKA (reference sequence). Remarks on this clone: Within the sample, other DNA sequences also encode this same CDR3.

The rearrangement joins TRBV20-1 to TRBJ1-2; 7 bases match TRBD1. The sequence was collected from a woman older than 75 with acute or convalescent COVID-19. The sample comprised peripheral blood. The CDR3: CSATGGYGYTF. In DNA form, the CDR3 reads TGCAGTGCTACAGGGGGCTATGGCTACACCTTC.